Listed here are 25 T cell receptor beta chains from one sample, sequenced in a study of shared clonotypes between healthy human individuals. In the naive CD8 group, cells lacked CD45RO and were positively selected for CCR7, so terminally differentiated effector memory CD45RA+ cells were left out. Clones were read by immunoSEQ multiplex PCR, and TCRdb kept only the in-frame ones, dropping some. The sample lists some 2.1 million clones; approximately 95% were seen once. Sample: naive CD8+ T cells sorted from blood. These receptors were obtained from a man between 18 and 29 years old in good health.

This clone was detected once. The CDR3 DNA reads TGCGCCAGCAGCCAAGATGGCGGGGGGAAGAATGAGCAGTTCTTC. This sequence encodes CASSQDGGGKNEQFF. The rearrangement links TRBV4-1 to TRBJ2-1; 8 nucleotides agree with TRBD2. With 0 bases clipped from V and 7 bases from J, the junction kept 5 bases outside the gene matches. This CDR3 has 15 residues. Germline values: CDR1 MGHRA, CDR2 YSYEKL.

The chain carries TRBV5-1 and TRBJ1-2, with TRBD1 as a possible D gene (5 bases). V was trimmed by 0 bases and J by 6 bases, leaving 12 bases between them. In germline, CDR1 is SGHRS, CDR2 YFSETQ. The CDR3 is made up of 14 amino acids. CDR3 in amino acids: CASSLAAGSNGYTF. For the CDR3, the DNA is TGCGCCAGCAGCTTGGCCGCAGGGTCTAATGGCTACACCTTC.

The chain carries TRBV4-2 and TRBJ2-3; D gene unclear. V was clipped by 1 base and J by 4 bases, with 3 bases between them. The CDR3 has 12 residues. Per the germline V gene, CDR1 is LGHNA and CDR2 is YNFKEQ. In DNA, the CDR3 is TGTGCCAGCAGCCAAGCTTCAGATACGCAGTATTTT. Residues: CASSQASDTQYF.

The rearrangement links TRBV7-9 to TRBJ1-5, with 8 nucleotides matching TRBD1. CDR3 length: 16 amino acids. Germline V gene data show CDR1 as SEHNR and CDR2 as FQNEAQ (reference sequence). The trim removed 5 bases at V and 0 bases at J, leaving 6 bases unmatched. The CDR3 loop reads CASSPAGQGSNQPQHF. The CDR3 bases are TGTGCCAGCAGCCCGGCCGGACAGGGTAGCAATCAGCCCCAGCATTTT.

This sequence joins TRBV13 and TRBJ2-2; D perhaps matches TRBD1 (7 bases). The germline gives CDR1 PRHDT, CDR2 FYEKMQ (reference sequence). The CDR3 has 14 residues. V lost 2 bases to trimming and J lost 4 bases, with 8 bases between them. The DNA for the CDR3 is TGTGCCAGCAGCTTACAGGGGGGCACCGGGGAGCTGTTTTTT. Amino acid sequence: CASSLQGGTGELFF.

The chain is built from TRBV5-5 and TRBJ1-1; unclear D gene. CDR1 and CDR2 from the germline V gene are SGHKS and YYEKEE (reference sequence). V lost 2 bases to trimming and J lost 0 bases, with 11 bases between them. The CDR3 runs to 15 residues. The CDR3 DNA sequence: TGTGCCAGCAGCTTTAACCGTTTGTTGAACACTGAAGCTTTCTTT. Residues: CASSFNRLLNTEAFF.

This chain links TRBV5-1 with TRBJ2-5; TRBD2 agrees at 8 bases. Germline lookup yields CDR1 SGHRS and CDR2 YFSETQ. This CDR3 has 15 amino acids. J was trimmed by 4 bases and V by 9 bases; bases with no gene match: 14. This CDR3 reads CATKTGGQVLETQYF. The CDR3 DNA is TGCGCCACCAAGACGGGGGGGCAGGTCTTAGAGACCCAGTACTTC.

This chain connects TRBV7-9 to TRBJ2-1, with 12 bases aligning to TRBD2. The CDR3 is 17 residues long. V gave up 2 bases and J gave up 6 bases; unmatched junction bases: 8. CDR1 and CDR2 from the germline V gene are SEHNR and FQNEAQ (reference sequence). CDR3 protein: CASSLPLTSGSGNEQFF. The CDR3 bases are TGTGCCAGCAGCTTACCTCTGACTAGCGGGAGTGGCAATGAGCAGTTCTTC.

The CDR3 DNA follows: TGTGCCAGCAGCTGGGTCCTAGCGGGAGGGCCGGCAGATACGCAGTATTTT. Its translation is CASSWVLAGGPADTQYF. The chain carries TRBV11-2 and TRBJ2-3, with 12 bases aligning to TRBD2. This CDR3 spans 17 amino acids. With 4 bases clipped from V and 4 bases from J, the junction kept 9 bases outside the gene matches. Germline CDR1 SGHAT, CDR2 FQNNGV.

The V gene is TRBV5-6, the J gene TRBJ2-7; 7 nucleotides align to TRBD1. V shed 4 bases, J shed 0 bases, and the junction held 7 bases outside the gene matches. Germline V lookup: CDR1 SGHDT, CDR2 YYEEEE. The CDR3 loop spans 15 amino acids. CDR3 amino acids: CASSMGQLSSYEQYF. CDR3 in DNA: TGTGCCAGCAGCATGGGACAGTTGAGCTCCTACGAGCAGTACTTC.

This chain connects TRBV5-6 to TRBJ2-1; D may be TRBD2 (5 bases). This CDR3 is built from 12 residues. Germline V gene data show CDR1 as SGHDT and CDR2 as YYEEEE. The V end lost 3 bases, the J end lost 9 bases, and 10 bases lay between the germline ends. The CDR3 coding sequence is TGTGCCAGCAGCTCGGGGTTTTTTGAGCAGTTCTTC. This encodes CASSSGFFEQFF. The full variable domain, rest sourced from reference TRBV5-6 and TRBJ2-1, is DAGVTQSPTHLIKTRGQQVTLRCSPKSGHDTVSWYQQALGQGPQFIFQYYEEEERQRGNFPDRFSGHQFPNYSSELNVNALLLGDSALYLCASSSGFFEQFFGPGTRLTVL.

The CDR3 spells CASSRRDTDYGYTF. For the CDR3, the DNA is TGTGCCAGCAGCCGACGGGACACTGACTATGGCTACACCTTC. The genes are TRBV5-4 and TRBJ1-2; weak D call: TRBD1 (6 bases). This CDR3 has 14 amino acids. Trimming left V 4 bases short and J 3 bases short, with 13 bases between. Germline V lookup: CDR1 SGHNT, CDR2 YYREEE (reference sequence).

In this sample, this clone turned up once. The chain joins TRBV28 to TRBJ2-7; D might be TRBD1 (6 bases). V lost 1 base, J lost 5 bases, and 15 bases lay in between. CDR1 MDHEN and CDR2 SYDVKM come from the germline V gene. The CDR3 covers 15 residues. The CDR3 nucleotides are TGTGCCAGCAGTTTATCCCTAATGACAGGAAACGAGCAGTACTTC. It encodes CASSLSLMTGNEQYF.

This rearrangement joins TRBV13 to TRBJ1-1, with 8 bases fitting TRBD1. Unmatched junction bases numbered 2, after V lost 3 bases and J lost 8 bases. There are 12 residues in the CDR3. The germline CDR1 and CDR2 sequences are PRHDT and FYEKMQ (reference sequence). DNA of the CDR3: TGTGCCAGCAGCTTGCAGGGGGCGGAAGCTTTCTTT. It translates to CASSLQGAEAFF.

The chain recombines TRBV27 with TRBJ2-3; no firm D call. With 3 bases removed from V and 2 bases from J, the gap between germline ends came to 9 bases. Germline V CDR1 and CDR2: MNHEY, SMNVEV (reference sequence). This CDR3 spans 14 amino acids. The CDR3 sequence is CASSFGVSTDTQYF. The CDR3 nucleotides read TGTGCCAGCAGTTTTGGAGTATCCACAGATACGCAGTATTTT.

The V and J genes are TRBV5-6 and TRBJ2-1; TRBD2 matches at 7 bases. The CDR3 length is 13 residues. The J segment lost 10 bases and the V segment lost 1 base, leaving 5 bases of the junction unmatched. Germline loops: CDR1 SGHDT, CDR2 YYEEEE. DNA for the CDR3: TGTGCCAGCAGCTTGACCGAAGCGGGGGAGCAGTTCTTC. Translation gives CASSLTEAGEQFF.

This chain joins TRBV2 and TRBJ2-7; tentative D call: TRBD2 (6 bases). This CDR3 is built from 13 residues. The V gene lost 4 bases and the J gene lost 7 bases, with 14 bases spanning the gap. In germline, CDR1 is SNHLY, CDR2 FYNNEI. CDR3 bases: TGTGCCAGCAGTGTTTGGAGGGGTTGGGAGCAGTACTTC. Protein product: CASSVWRGWEQYF.

The chain joins TRBV30 to TRBJ2-1; possibly TRBD1 for D (6 bases). Germline CDR1 is GTSNPN and CDR2 is SVGIG (reference sequence). The CDR3 covers 13 residues. Trimming shortened V by 1 base and J by 8 bases, and 12 bases separated the two germline ends. The CDR3 bases are TGTGCCTGGAGTGGAGGGGCAGGGGATGAGCAGTTCTTC. Its protein product is CAWSGGAGDEQFF. Supplemented by reference TRBV30 and TRBJ2-1, the full variable domain reads SQTIHQWPATLVQPVGSPLSLECTVEGTSNPNLYWYRQAAGRGLQLLFYSVGIGQISSEVPQNLSASRPQDRQFILSSKKLLLSDSGFYLCAWSGGAGDEQFFGPGTRLTVL.

The chain uses TRBV13 and TRBJ2-3; 11 positions agree with TRBD2. The CDR3 runs 17 residues. Trimming cost V 0 bases and J 1 base; bases outside gene matches: 3. Germline lookup yields CDR1 PRHDT and CDR2 FYEKMQ (reference sequence). The CDR3 nucleotides read TGTGCCAGCAGCTTAGGGACTAGCGGGGCTGGCACAGATACGCAGTATTTT. Its protein product is CASSLGTSGAGTDTQYF.

The genes are TRBV7-2 and TRBJ2-7; possibly TRBD1 or TRBD2 for D (5 bases each). Trimming left V 1 base short and J 3 bases short, with 10 bases between. The CDR3 loop spans 14 amino acids. Germline CDR1 reads SGHTA; CDR2 reads FQGNSA. CDR3 nucleotides: TGTGCCAGCAGCTTAGTGGGGGACCACTACGAGCAGTACTTC. Translated, it gives CASSLVGDHYEQYF.

The V call is TRBV30, the J call TRBJ2-3, with D hard to call. The CDR3 runs 14 residues. V was trimmed by 2 bases and J by 3 bases, leaving 12 bases between them. Germline V CDR1 and CDR2: GTSNPN, SVGIG (reference sequence). Here the CDR3 reads CAWSPLTLTDTQYF. CDR3 sequence (DNA): TGTGCCTGGAGTCCCCTAACCTTGACAGATACGCAGTATTTT.

This chain connects TRBV6-1 to TRBJ2-7; D assignment may be TRBD1 or TRBD2 (5 bases each). CDR1 is MNHNS, CDR2 SASEGT, per germline. The CDR3 spans 14 residues. V lost 4 bases to trimming and J lost 4 bases, with 14 bases between them. The CDR3 nucleotides read TGTGCCAGCAGTGTCCGGGACGGAGGTTACGAGCAGTACTTC. As protein: CASSVRDGGYEQYF.

The CDR3: CASSLWGAQGGYTF. The CDR3 DNA reads as TGTGCCAGCAGTTTATGGGGGGCGCAGGGCGGCTACACCTTC. The V call is TRBV27, the J call TRBJ1-2; D possibly corresponds to TRBD1 (6 bases). Trimming took off 1 base at V and 8 bases at J, with 14 bases between the two ends. Germline V lookup: CDR1 MNHEY, CDR2 SMNVEV (reference sequence). The CDR3 totals 14 residues.

The chain combines TRBV28 with TRBJ1-1; the D gene is possibly TRBD1 (6 bases). CDR1 is MDHEN, CDR2 SYDVKM, per germline. Deletions cut 9 bases from V and 12 bases from J, with 35 bases between. CDR3 length: 17 residues. The CDR3: CARRRTSVRGYPPKPFF. CDR3 DNA: TGTGCCAGACGCAGGACGAGTGTCAGGGGCTATCCCCCGAAACCTTTCTTT.

In this sample, this clone turned up once. V is TRBV27 and J is TRBJ2-1; D ambiguous. Trimming removed 7 bases from V and 8 bases from J, with 9 bases in between. The germline CDR1 and CDR2 sequences are MNHEY and SMNVEV (reference sequence). The CDR3 loop spans 11 amino acids. The CDR3 loop reads CASKTPDEQFF. For the CDR3, the DNA is TGTGCCAGCAAAACCCCGGATGAGCAGTTCTTC.